The 22 T cell receptor beta chains presented below share a single source sample, sequenced in a study of T cells in tuberculosis. The protocol was immunoSEQ multiplex PCR, while the TCRdb copy is restricted to in-frame clones and leaves out a portion. This sample carries tens of thousands of clones, roughly 95% of them seen once, and the ten largest clones take roughly 4%. The time point here: new active TB diagnosis, blood taken before or within 7 days of starting treatment. The material was PBMCs, obtained at tuberculosis diagnosis. The receptors shown here come from an adult with tuberculosis.

The chain carries TRBV9 and TRBJ1-1, with 7 bases identical to TRBD1. The germline gives CDR1 SGDLS, CDR2 YYNGEE. CDR3 size: 15 residues. Trimming at V came to 3 bases and at J to 1 base, leaving 6 bases not matched to a gene. The CDR3 protein is CASSALGTANTEAFF. CDR3 sequence (DNA): TGTGCCAGCAGCGCGCTGGGGACAGCGAACACTGAAGCTTTCTTT.

DNA for the CDR3: TGTGCCAGCTCACCCGGCTGGGACAATGGAAACACCATATATTTT. Protein sequence: CASSPGWDNGNTIYF. The V and J genes are TRBV18 and TRBJ1-3, with D perhaps matching TRBD1 (6 bases). The CDR3 totals 15 residues. V lost 3 bases and J 3 bases, leaving 12 bases between the germline ends. The germline V gene has CDR1 KGHSH and CDR2 LQKENI.

This chain links TRBV5-1 with TRBJ2-2; maybe TRBD1 (7 bases). Germline V gene sequence: CDR1 SGHRS, CDR2 YFSETQ. The CDR3 is 16 residues long. The ends were cut back, 6 bases at V and 3 bases at J, with 18 bases in the middle. The CDR3 sequence: CASNRLGGAYTGELFF. The CDR3 nucleotides read TGCGCCAGCAACCGACTAGGGGGCGCGTACACCGGGGAGCTGTTTTTT.

This chain uses TRBV2 with TRBJ2-5, with 8 bases matching TRBD1. The J call may be mistaken, given a closer DNA end match to TRBJ2-7. CDR3 length: 14 amino acids. Germline values: CDR1 SNHLY, CDR2 FYNNEI. CDR3 residues: CASATGGPSYEQYF. The CDR3 bases are TGTGCCAGCGCAACAGGGGGACCTTCCTACGAGCAGTACTTC.

The V call is TRBV12-5, the J call TRBJ2-6, with 8 bases aligning to TRBD1. CDR1 and CDR2 from the germline V gene are LGHNT and FRNRAP. J was trimmed by 3 bases and V by 2 bases; bases with no gene match: 9. There are 18 residues in the CDR3. The DNA of the CDR3 is TGTGCTAGTGGTTTGCTCACCAGGGGGCTATATGGGGCCAACGTCCTGACTTTC. This encodes CASGLLTRGLYGANVLTF.

This sequence joins TRBV30 and TRBJ1-6; 9 bases match TRBD1. Germline loops: CDR1 GTSNPN, CDR2 SVGIG (reference sequence). With V trimmed by 7 bases and J by 7 bases, 5 bases remained unmatched. The CDR3 is made up of 13 amino acids. CDR3 region: CASPGQGNSPLHF. The CDR3 DNA follows: TGTGCCTCACCGGGACAGGGCAATTCACCCCTCCACTTT.

CDR3 DNA: TGCGCCAGCAGTGCCGCCGGGACAGCCTACGAGCAGTACTTC. Residues: CASSAAGTAYEQYF. This chain connects TRBV10-1 to TRBJ2-7; TRBD1 aligns across 7 bases. Trimming at V came to 4 bases and at J to 2 bases, leaving 5 bases not matched to a gene. Germline lookup yields CDR1 WNHNN and CDR2 SYGVQD (reference sequence). This CDR3 has 14 amino acids.

The rearrangement links TRBV5-4 to TRBJ1-1; TRBD1 might be the D (6 bases). Germline CDR1 and CDR2: SGHNT and YYREEE (reference sequence). V was cut by 3 bases and J by 3 bases, with 12 bases left in between. The CDR3 is 14 amino acids. CDR3 in amino acids: CASSYPGEHTEAFF. The CDR3 region has the DNA TGTGCCAGCAGCTATCCAGGGGAACACACTGAAGCTTTCTTT.

The rearrangement joins TRBV15 to TRBJ1-1, with 7 bases matching TRBD1. This CDR3 spans 12 amino acids. V shed 3 bases and J 9 bases; nucleotides not matched to a gene: 4. CDR1 LNHNV and CDR2 YYDKDF come from the germline V gene (reference sequence). CDR3 in DNA: TGTGCCACCAGCAGGCGGGACAGTCAAGCTTTCTTT. Protein: CATSRRDSQAFF.

This clone has a single count. The genes are TRBV10-3 and TRBJ2-2, with a weak D call TRBD2 (5 bases). Trimming took off 7 bases at V and 6 bases at J, with 12 bases between the two ends. The CDR3 spans 13 residues. Germline assignment: CDR1 ENHRY and CDR2 SYGVKD. CDR3 DNA: TGTGCCATCACCCCCGGGGAGCCCGGGGAGCTGTTTTTT. Protein: CAITPGEPGELFF.

The CDR3 protein is CSATKTAGNTIYF. CDR3 coding DNA: TGCAGCGCTACGAAGACAGCAGGAAACACCATATATTTT. V gene TRBV29-1 combines with J gene TRBJ1-3; D is perhaps TRBD1 (5 bases). The V gene's germline CDR1 is SQVTM and CDR2 ANQGSEA. The ends were cut back, 7 bases at V and 4 bases at J, with 14 bases in the middle. CDR3 size: 13 residues.

In DNA, the CDR3 is TGTGCCAGTAGTATCCGGGACAGCAATTCACCCCTCCACTTT. Its protein is CASSIRDSNSPLHF. The chain couples TRBV19 to TRBJ1-6; TRBD1 agrees at 7 bases. Per germline, CDR1 LNHDA and CDR2 SQIVND (reference sequence). The CDR3 consists of 14 residues. Germline trimming cut 3 bases from V and 7 bases from J; bases unmatched to any gene: 3.

The CDR3, as DNA: TGTGCCAGCAGTGGGGTCGGAGACACCGGGGAGCTGTTTTTT. Its protein product is CASSGVGDTGELFF. The chain recombines TRBV2 with TRBJ2-2; D unresolved. The CDR3 is 14 amino acids. Germline V lookup: CDR1 SNHLY, CDR2 FYNNEI. With 4 bases removed from V and 3 bases from J, the gap between germline ends came to 9 bases.

The rearrangement links TRBV9 to TRBJ1-4, with 9 bases aligning to TRBD1. With 2 bases clipped from V and 6 bases from J, the junction kept 5 bases outside the gene matches. Per the germline V gene, CDR1 is SGDLS and CDR2 is YYNGEE. The CDR3 is made up of 15 amino acids. The CDR3 DNA is TGTGCCAGCAGCGTCGGACAGGGGATGGATGAAAAACTGTTTTTT. Translation gives CASSVGQGMDEKLFF. The full variable domain, rest sourced from reference TRBV9 and TRBJ1-4, is DSGVTQTPKHLITATGQRVTLRCSPRSGDLSVYWYQQSLDQGLQFLIQYYNGEERAKGNILERFSAQQFPDLHSELNLSSLELGDSALYFCASSVGQGMDEKLFFGSGTQLSVL.

The chain combines TRBV7-3 with TRBJ2-1; 8 bases are a match to TRBD1. The germline V gene has CDR1 SGHTA and CDR2 FQGTGA. The length of the CDR3 is 16 residues. The V gene end was trimmed by 5 bases and the J gene end by 4 bases; junction bases not matched to a gene: 10. DNA of the CDR3: TGTGCCAGCAGCCAAGGACAGGGTCGGGGGTACAATGAGCAGTTCTTC. Protein sequence: CASSQGQGRGYNEQFF. Full variable domain (missing parts from reference TRBV7-3 and TRBJ2-1): GAGVSQTPSNKVTEKGKYVELRCDPISGHTALYWYRQSLGQGPEFLIYFQGTGAADDSGLPNDRFFAVRPEGSVSTLKIQRTERGDSAVYLCASSQGQGRGYNEQFFGPGTRLTVL.

The gene calls are TRBV19 and TRBJ1-4; tentatively, D is TRBD1 (6 bases). Trimming left V 8 bases short and J 2 bases short, with 18 bases between. Per germline, CDR1 LNHDA and CDR2 SQIVND (reference sequence). The CDR3 totals 16 residues. The CDR3 DNA is TGTGCCAGTGGCGACAGGTCTCTCTCGACTAATGAAAAACTGTTTTTT. This codes for CASGDRSLSTNEKLFF.

The chain recombines TRBV7-2 with TRBJ1-5; possibly TRBD1 for D (6 bases). The V gene's germline CDR1 is SGHTA and CDR2 FQGNSA. The CDR3 is made up of 18 amino acids. The V gene lost 6 bases and the J gene lost 0 bases, with 21 bases spanning the gap. CDR3 coding DNA: TGTGCCAGCAGGCCATCCGGGACACCCCACCATAGCAATCAGCCCCAGCATTTT. Its protein product is CASRPSGTPHHSNQPQHF.

The V and J genes are TRBV5-1 and TRBJ1-5, with TRBD1 matching 8 bases. Trimming at V came to 5 bases and at J to 1 base, leaving 5 bases not matched to a gene. This CDR3 comprises 15 residues. Germline V gives CDR1 SGHRS, CDR2 YFSETQ. The CDR3 bases are TGCGCCAGCAGGCCAGGGGGCATGAGCAATCAGCCCCAGCATTTT. Translating it yields CASRPGGMSNQPQHF.

Here the CDR3 reads CASSFPQGTGTGTEAFF. CDR3 bases: TGCGCCAGCAGCTTCCCGCAGGGGACGGGTACTGGCACTGAAGCTTTCTTT. This chain uses TRBV5-1 with TRBJ1-1; D perhaps matches TRBD1 (6 bases). CDR1 and CDR2 from the germline V gene are SGHRS and YFSETQ. V shed 2 bases and J shed 4 bases, with 21 bases lying between them. The CDR3 extends over 17 amino acids. Filled out from reference TRBV5-1 and TRBJ1-1, the complete variable domain reads KAGVTQTPRYLIKTRGQQVTLSCSPISGHRSVSWYQQTPGQGLQFLFEYFSETQRNKGNFPGRFSGRQFSNSRSEMNVSTLELGDSALYLCASSFPQGTGTGTEAFFGQGTRLTVV.

The CDR3 DNA is TGTGCCAGCAGCTTGAAACCCCTCGGGGATACGCAGTATTTT. Translation gives CASSLKPLGDTQYF. This chain joins TRBV5-6 and TRBJ2-3, with D unclear. Trimming stripped 1 base from V and 6 bases from J, with 12 bases between. The CDR3 totals 14 residues. Germline CDR1 is SGHDT and CDR2 is YYEEEE. The variable domain in full, completed from reference TRBV5-6 and TRBJ2-3, reads DAGVTQSPTHLIKTRGQQVTLRCSPKSGHDTVSWYQQALGQGPQFIFQYYEEEERQRGNFPDRFSGHQFPNYSSELNVNALLLGDSALYLCASSLKPLGDTQYFGPGTRLTVL.

The rearrangement links TRBV7-2 to TRBJ2-6; no firm D call. Germline CDR1 and CDR2: SGHTA and FQGNSA. V was cut by 1 base and J by 0 bases, with 16 bases left in between. This CDR3 region has 19 residues. The CDR3 here is CASSLVGRSLDSGANVLTF. DNA for the CDR3: TGTGCCAGCAGCTTAGTCGGCAGGTCCCTCGACTCTGGGGCCAACGTCCTGACTTTC.

The chain links TRBV15 to TRBJ2-3; 11 positions agree with TRBD1. CDR1 and CDR2 from the germline V gene are LNHNV and YYDKDF (reference sequence). The V gene end was trimmed by 0 bases and the J gene end by 4 bases; junction bases not matched to a gene: 6. The CDR3 has 17 residues. CDR3 sequence: CATSRDRTGGGPDTQYF. The CDR3 DNA sequence: TGTGCCACCAGCAGAGATCGGACAGGGGGCGGGCCAGATACGCAGTATTTT.